This T cell receptor beta chain was captured by sequencing in a study of T-cell reconstitution after alpha-beta-depleted transplantation in children. In germline, CDR1 is SGHTS, CDR2 YDEGEE. The CDR3 spans 17 residues. With 7 bases removed from V and 2 bases from J, the gap between germline ends came to 23 bases. For TCRbeta, the library was prepared with unique molecular identifiers. TCRdb re-derived calls from the PCR reads in MiXCR, one entry per CDR3 protein. Found here are around 250,000 distinct CDR3 sequences, about 25% of them singletons; the top ten hold 2.6%. General study findings and limits: A year post-transplant, T-cell counts and diversity derived mostly from newly produced T cells. There were reportedly several hundred expanded graft clones from which alpha-beta T cells came about two months after transplant. Where some patients showed high TCRbeta diversity at day 60, it came from recipient T cells and thymic progenitors that had survived.

This clonotype was observed a handful of times. The antigen remains unidentified. This TCR was sampled from a girl aged 2 to 9 with Fanconi anemia, due to receive a stem cell transplant. The chain recombines TRBV5-8 with TRBJ2-3; the D call may be TRBD1 or TRBD2 (5 bases each). Sequenced material: PBMCs, taken before TCRalphabeta/CD19-depleted stem cell transplant. In DNA, the CDR3 is TGTGCCAGCTCCGGGGACGGGATTAATCGCTTCACAGATACGCAGTATTTT. It encodes CASSGDGINRFTDTQYF.